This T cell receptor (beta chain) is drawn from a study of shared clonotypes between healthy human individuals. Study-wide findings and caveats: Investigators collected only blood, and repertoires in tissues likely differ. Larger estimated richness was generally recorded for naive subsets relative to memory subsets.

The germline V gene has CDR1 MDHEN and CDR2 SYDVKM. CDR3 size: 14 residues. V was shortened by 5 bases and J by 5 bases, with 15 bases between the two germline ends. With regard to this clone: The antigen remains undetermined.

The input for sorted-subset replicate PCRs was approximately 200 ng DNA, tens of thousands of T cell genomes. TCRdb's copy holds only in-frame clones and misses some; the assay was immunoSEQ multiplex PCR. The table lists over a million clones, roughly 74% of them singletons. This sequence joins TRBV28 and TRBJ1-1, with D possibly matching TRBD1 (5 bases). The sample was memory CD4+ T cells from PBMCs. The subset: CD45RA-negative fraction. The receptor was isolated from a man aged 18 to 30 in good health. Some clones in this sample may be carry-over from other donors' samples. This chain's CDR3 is CASSAPGRGTEAFF. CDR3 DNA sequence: TGTGCCAGCAGTGCCCCGGGGCGAGGGACTGAAGCTTTCTTT.